The TCR beta chain described here comes from a study of control samples from healthy donors and cancer patients. Trimming took 2 bases from V and 0 from J, leaving 11 bases between them. This CDR3 spans 16 amino acids. Germline assignment: CDR1 MNHEY and CDR2 SVGEGT. Repertoires were generated with immunoSEQ multiplex PCR, while TCRdb's copy carries only in-frame clones and drops some. In the table there are about 95,000 clones, about 87% of which are singletons. Input material: blood. The chain carries TRBV6-2 or TRBV6-3 and TRBJ1-3, with D tentatively TRBD1 (5 bases). This clonotype originated in a woman in her 70s in good health. The CDR3 bases are TGTGCCAGCAGTTACCCGGGACTTTCCTCTGGAAACACCATATATTTT. Protein sequence: CASSYPGLSSGNTIYF.